This T cell receptor beta chain was identified during a study of T cell repertoires in cytomegalovirus infection. The germline V gene has CDR1 SGHDN and CDR2 FVKESK. With 1 base removed from V and 4 bases from J, the gap between germline ends came to 8 bases. The CDR3 spans 13 residues. General study findings and limits: Predominance within the ex vivo response was attributable to HLA-C-restricted CMV-specific TCR beta clonotypes. Pooled public TCR beta family frequency picked out CMV carriers with the relevant HLA.

TCRdb independently ran MiXCR on the reads; one entry per CDR3 protein. The sample shows about 100,000 distinct CDR3 sequences, around 22% of them seen only once. Comment on this clonotype: The antigen remains unidentified.

Sample: CD8+ T cells from PBMCs. The receptor was isolated from a human donor in good health (CMV status not recorded). Some clones in this sample may be carry-over from other donors' samples. The chain is built from TRBV14 and TRBJ2-7; no firm D call. The CDR3 is CASSQASPYEQYF. The CDR3 bases are TGTGCCAGCAGCCAAGCTTCGCCTTACGAGCAGTACTTC.